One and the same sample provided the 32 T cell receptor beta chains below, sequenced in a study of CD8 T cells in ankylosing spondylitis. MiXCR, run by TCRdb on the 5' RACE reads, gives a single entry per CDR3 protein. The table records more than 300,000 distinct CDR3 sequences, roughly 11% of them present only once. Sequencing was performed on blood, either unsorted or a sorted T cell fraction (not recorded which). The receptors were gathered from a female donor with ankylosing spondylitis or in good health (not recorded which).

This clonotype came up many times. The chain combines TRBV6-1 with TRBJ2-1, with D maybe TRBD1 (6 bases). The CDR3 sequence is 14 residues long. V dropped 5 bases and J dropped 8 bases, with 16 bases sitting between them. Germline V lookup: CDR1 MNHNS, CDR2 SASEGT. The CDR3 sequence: CASSLTTGRDEQFF. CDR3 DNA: TGTGCCAGCAGTCTTACCACAGGGAGAGATGAGCAGTTCTTC.

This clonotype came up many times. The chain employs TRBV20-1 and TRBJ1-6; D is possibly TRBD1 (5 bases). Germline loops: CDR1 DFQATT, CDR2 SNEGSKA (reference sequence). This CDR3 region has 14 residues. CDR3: CSSARAGHNSPLHF. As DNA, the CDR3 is TGCAGCAGTGCTAGAGCAGGGCATAATTCACCCCTCCACTTT.

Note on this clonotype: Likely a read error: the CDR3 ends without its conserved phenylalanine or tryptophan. CDR3 loop: CASSSYTDTQYY. The CDR3 region has the DNA TGTGCCAGCAGCTCGTACACAGATACGCAGTATTAT. V usage is TRBV7-2 and J usage is TRBJ2-3; D not resolved. Between the trimmed V and J ends, which lost 4 bases and 2 bases, there was a span of 4 bases. The CDR3 runs 12 residues. In germline, CDR1 is SGHTA, CDR2 FQGNSA.

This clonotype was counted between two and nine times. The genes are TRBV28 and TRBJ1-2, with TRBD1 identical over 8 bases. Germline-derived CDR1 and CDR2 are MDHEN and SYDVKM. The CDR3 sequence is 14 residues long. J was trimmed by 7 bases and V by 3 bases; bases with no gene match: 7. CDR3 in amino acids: CASSLYRGEGGYTF. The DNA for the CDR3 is TGTGCCAGCAGTTTGTACAGGGGGGAGGGTGGCTACACCTTC.

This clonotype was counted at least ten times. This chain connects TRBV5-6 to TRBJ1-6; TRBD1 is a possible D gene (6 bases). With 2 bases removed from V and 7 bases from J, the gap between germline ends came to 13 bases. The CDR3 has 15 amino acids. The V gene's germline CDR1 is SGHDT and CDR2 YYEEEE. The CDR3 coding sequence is TGTGCCAGCAGCTTTTTTACAGGGCAAAATTCACCCCTCCACTTT. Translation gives CASSFFTGQNSPLHF.

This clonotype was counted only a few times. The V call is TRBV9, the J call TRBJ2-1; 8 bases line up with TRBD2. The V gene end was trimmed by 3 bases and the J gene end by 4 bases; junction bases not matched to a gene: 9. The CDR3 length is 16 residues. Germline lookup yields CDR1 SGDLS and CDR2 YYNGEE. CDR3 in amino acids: CASSARRAGAYNEQFF. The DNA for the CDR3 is TGTGCCAGCAGCGCCAGACGAGCGGGAGCATACAATGAGCAGTTCTTC.

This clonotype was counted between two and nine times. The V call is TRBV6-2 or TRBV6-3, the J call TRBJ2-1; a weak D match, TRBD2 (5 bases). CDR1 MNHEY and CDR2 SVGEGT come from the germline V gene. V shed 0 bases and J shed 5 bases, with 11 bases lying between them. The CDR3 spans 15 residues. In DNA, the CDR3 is TGTGCCAGCAGTTACTCTGGCTTGACTAACAATGAGCAGTTCTTC. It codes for CASSYSGLTNNEQFF.

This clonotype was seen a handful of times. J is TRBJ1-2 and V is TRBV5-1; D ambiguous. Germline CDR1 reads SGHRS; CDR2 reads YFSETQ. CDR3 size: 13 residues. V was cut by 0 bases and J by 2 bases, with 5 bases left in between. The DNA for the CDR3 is TGCGCCAGCAGCTTGGTGGAGAACTATGGCTACACCTTC. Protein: CASSLVENYGYTF.

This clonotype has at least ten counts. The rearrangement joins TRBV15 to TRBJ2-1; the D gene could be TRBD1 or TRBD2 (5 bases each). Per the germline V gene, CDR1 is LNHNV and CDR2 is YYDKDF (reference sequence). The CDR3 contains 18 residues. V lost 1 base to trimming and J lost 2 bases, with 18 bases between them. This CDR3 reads CATSRVGGFSTAYNEQFF. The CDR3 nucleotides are TGTGCCACCAGCAGAGTTGGGGGATTCTCTACAGCCTACAATGAGCAGTTCTTC. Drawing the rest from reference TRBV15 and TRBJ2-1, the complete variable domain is DAMVIQNPRYQVTQFGKPVTLSCSQTLNHNVMYWYQQKSSQAPKLLFHYYDKDFNNEADTPDNFQSRRPNTSFCFLDIRSPGLGDTAMYLCATSRVGGFSTAYNEQFFGPGTRLTVL.

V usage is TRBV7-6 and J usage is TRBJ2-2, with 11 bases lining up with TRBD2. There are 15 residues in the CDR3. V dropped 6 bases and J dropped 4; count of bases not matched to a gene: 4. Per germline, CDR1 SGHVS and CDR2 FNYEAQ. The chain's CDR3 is CASRRLAGTTGELFF. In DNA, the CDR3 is TGTGCCAGCAGGAGACTAGCGGGGACCACCGGGGAGCTGTTTTTT.

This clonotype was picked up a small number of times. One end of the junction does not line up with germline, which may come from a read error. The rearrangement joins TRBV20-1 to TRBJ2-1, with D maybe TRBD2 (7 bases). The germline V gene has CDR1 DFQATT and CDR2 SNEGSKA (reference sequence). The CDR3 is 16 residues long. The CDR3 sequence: CCAGGGGGLSYNEQFF. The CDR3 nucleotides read TGCTGTGCTGGGGGGGGTGGGGGGCTCTCCTACAATGAGCAGTTCTTC.

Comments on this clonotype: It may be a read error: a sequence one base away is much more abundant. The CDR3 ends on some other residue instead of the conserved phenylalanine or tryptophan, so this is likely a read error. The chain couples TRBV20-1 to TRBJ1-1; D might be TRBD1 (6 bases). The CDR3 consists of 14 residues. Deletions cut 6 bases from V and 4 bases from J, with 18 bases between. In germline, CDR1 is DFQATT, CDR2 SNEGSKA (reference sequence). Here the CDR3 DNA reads TGCAGTGCGAGGAGGGGAGGGGGAGGCACTGAAGCTTTCATT. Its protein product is CSARRGGGGTEAFI.

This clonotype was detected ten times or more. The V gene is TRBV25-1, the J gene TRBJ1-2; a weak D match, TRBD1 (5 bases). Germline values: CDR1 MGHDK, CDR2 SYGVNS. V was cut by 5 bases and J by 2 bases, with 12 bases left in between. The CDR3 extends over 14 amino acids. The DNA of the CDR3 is TGTGCCAGCAGTTCAGTTAAGGGGAACTATGGCTACACCTTC. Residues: CASSSVKGNYGYTF.

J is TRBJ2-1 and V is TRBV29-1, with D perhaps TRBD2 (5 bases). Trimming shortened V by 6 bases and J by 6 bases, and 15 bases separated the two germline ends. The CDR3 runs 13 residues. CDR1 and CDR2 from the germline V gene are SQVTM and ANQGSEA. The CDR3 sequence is CSVTGPRGNEQFF. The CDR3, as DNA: TGCAGCGTGACGGGCCCCCGGGGCAATGAGCAGTTCTTC.

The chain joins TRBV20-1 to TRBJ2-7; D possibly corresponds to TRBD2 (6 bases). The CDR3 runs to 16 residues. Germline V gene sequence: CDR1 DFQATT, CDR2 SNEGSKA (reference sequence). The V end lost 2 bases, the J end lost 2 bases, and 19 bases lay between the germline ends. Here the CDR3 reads CSARPQTSSATYEQYF. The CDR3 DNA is TGCAGTGCTAGACCCCAGACCTCTAGCGCGACCTACGAGCAGTACTTC.

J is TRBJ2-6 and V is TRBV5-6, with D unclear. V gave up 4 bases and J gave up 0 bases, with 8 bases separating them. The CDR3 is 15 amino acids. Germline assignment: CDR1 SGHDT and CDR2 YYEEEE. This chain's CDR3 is CASSPRSSGANVLTF. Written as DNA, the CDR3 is TGTGCCAGCAGCCCTAGAAGCTCTGGGGCCAACGTCCTGACTTTC.

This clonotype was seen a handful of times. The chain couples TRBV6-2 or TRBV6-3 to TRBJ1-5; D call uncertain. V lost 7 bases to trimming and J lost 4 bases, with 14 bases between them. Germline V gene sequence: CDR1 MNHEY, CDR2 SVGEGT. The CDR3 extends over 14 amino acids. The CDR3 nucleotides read TGTGCCAGCAACTACATTGCGAGTAATCAGCCCCAGCATTTT. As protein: CASNYIASNQPQHF.

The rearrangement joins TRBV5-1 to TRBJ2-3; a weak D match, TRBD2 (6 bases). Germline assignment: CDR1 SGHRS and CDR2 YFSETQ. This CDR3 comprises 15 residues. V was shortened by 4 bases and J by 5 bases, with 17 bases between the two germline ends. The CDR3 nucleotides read TGCGCCAGCAGCCGCCAAGGGACCGGGGGAGATACGCAGTATTTT. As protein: CASSRQGTGGDTQYF.

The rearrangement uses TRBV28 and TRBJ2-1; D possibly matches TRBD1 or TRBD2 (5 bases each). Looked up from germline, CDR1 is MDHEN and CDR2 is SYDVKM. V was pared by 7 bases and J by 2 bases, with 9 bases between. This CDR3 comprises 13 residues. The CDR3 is CASTRDAYNEQFF. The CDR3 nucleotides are TGTGCCAGCACCCGGGACGCCTACAATGAGCAGTTCTTC.

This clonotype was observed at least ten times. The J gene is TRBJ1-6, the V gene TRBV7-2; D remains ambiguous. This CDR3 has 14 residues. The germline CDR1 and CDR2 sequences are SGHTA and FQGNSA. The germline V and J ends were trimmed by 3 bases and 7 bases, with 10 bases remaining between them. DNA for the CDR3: TGTGCCAGCAGCTTCTTGGTCGAGAATTCACCCCTCCACTTT. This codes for CASSFLVENSPLHF.

For the CDR3, the DNA is TGTGCCAGCAGTGATTTAAAAGTGGTTGGTGGTGAGCAGTTCTTC. Its protein is CASSDLKVVGGEQFF. The V call is TRBV25-1, the J call TRBJ2-1; D is unresolved. The germline V gene encodes CDR1 MGHDK and CDR2 SYGVNS. V was trimmed by 3 bases and J by 9 bases, leaving 18 bases between them. The CDR3 is 15 residues long.

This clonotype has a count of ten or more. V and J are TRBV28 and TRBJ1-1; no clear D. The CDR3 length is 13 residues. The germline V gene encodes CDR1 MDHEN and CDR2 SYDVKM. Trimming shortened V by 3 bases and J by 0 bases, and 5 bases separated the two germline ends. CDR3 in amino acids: CASSFDLNTEAFF. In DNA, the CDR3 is TGTGCCAGCAGTTTTGACTTGAACACTGAAGCTTTCTTT. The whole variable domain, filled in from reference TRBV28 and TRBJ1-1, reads DVKVTQSSRYLVKRTGEKVFLECVQDMDHENMFWYRQDPGLGLRLIYFSYDVKMKEKGDIPEGYSVSREKKERFSLILESASTNQTSMYLCASSFDLNTEAFFGQGTRLTVV.

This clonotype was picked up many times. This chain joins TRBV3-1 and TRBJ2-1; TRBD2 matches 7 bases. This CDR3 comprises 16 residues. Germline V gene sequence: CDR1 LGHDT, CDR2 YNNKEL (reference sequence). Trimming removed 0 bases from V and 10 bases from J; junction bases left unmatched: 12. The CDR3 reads CASSQDVAGVFLEQFF. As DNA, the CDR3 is TGTGCCAGCAGCCAAGACGTGGCGGGGGTATTCCTAGAGCAGTTCTTC.

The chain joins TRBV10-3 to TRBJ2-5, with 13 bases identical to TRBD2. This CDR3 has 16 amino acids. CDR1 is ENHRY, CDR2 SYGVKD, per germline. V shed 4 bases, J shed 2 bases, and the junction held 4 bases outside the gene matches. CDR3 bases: TGTGCCATCAGTGGCCGGACTAGCGGGGGACAAGAGACCCAGTACTTC. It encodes CAISGRTSGGQETQYF.

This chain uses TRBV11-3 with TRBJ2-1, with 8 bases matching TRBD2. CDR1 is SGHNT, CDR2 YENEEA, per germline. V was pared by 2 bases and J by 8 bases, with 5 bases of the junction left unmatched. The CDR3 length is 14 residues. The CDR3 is CASSLSRGGHEQFF. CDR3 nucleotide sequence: TGTGCCAGCAGCTTATCCCGGGGGGGCCATGAGCAGTTCTTC. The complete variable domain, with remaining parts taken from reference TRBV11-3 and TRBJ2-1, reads EAGVVQSPRYKIIEKKQPVAFWCNPISGHNTLYWYLQNLGQGPELLIRYENEEAVDDSQLPKDRFSAERLKGVDSTLKIQPAELGDSAVYLCASSLSRGGHEQFFGPGTRLTVL.

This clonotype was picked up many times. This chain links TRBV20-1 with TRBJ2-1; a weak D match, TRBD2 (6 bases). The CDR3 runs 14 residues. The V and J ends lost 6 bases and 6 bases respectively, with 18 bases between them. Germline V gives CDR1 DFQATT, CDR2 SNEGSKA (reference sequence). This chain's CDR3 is CSATILVGGNEQFF. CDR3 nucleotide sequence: TGCAGTGCCACGATCCTCGTGGGAGGCAATGAGCAGTTCTTC.

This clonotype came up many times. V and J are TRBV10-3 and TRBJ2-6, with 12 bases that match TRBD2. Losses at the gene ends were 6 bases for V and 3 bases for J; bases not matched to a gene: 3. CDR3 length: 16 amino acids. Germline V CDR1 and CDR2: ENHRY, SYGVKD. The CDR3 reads CAISRLAGVGANVLTF. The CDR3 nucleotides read TGTGCCATCAGCAGACTAGCGGGAGTTGGGGCCAACGTCCTGACTTTC.

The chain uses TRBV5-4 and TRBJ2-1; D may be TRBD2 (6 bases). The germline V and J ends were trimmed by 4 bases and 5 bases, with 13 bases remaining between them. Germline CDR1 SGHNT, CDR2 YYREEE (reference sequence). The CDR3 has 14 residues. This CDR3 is CASSPFGGDNEQFF. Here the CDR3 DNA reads TGTGCCAGCAGCCCCTTCGGAGGGGACAATGAGCAGTTCTTC.

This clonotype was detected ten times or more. CDR3 sequence (DNA): TGTGCCATCAGTGAGATGGCGGGGGATACGCAGTATTTT. This codes for CAISEMAGDTQYF. The chain carries TRBV10-3 and TRBJ2-3; D perhaps matches TRBD2 (6 bases). The CDR3 is 13 residues long. CDR1 and CDR2 (germline): ENHRY, SYGVKD. V was trimmed by 2 bases and J by 6 bases, leaving 9 bases between them.

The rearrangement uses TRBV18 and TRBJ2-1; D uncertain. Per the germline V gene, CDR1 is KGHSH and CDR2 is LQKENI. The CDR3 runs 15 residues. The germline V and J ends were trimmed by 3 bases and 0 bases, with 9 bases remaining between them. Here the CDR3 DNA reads TGTGCCAGCTCACCCCTCGCTAGCTCCTACAATGAGCAGTTCTTC. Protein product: CASSPLASSYNEQFF.

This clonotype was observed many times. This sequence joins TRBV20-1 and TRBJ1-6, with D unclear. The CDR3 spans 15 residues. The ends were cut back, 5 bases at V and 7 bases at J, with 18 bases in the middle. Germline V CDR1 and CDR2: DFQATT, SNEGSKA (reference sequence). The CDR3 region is CSAPTRGEGNSPLHF. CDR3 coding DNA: TGCAGTGCTCCTACCCGAGGCGAAGGAAATTCACCCCTCCACTTT.

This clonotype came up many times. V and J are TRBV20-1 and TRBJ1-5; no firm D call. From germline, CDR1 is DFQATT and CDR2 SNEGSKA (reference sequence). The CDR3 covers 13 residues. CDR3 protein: CSVTWPPNQPQHF. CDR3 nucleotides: TGCAGCGTCACATGGCCCCCCAATCAGCCCCAGCATTTT.